This entry is about one T cell receptor (beta chain). Libraries were prepared by immunoSEQ multiplex PCR; TCRdb keeps only in-frame clonotypes and omits some of them. The sample has 300,000 to 350,000 clones; 88% are singletons. Trimming removed 4 bases from V and 2 bases from J, with 8 bases in between. This CDR3 is built from 13 residues. Germline V gene lookup returns CDR1 SGHAT and CDR2 FQNNGV. Treatment of the sample: 19 received Ad26.COV2.S at low or high dose, single or two shots; several received placebo; per-sample allocation not given. It was on day 63 after the first vaccine or placebo injection that samples were taken. Built on an Ad26 vector, the vaccine expressed Wuhan-strain SARS-CoV-2 spike. The sample comes from a study of Ad26.COV2.S vaccination and SARS-CoV-2 variants. Study information: Recipients of Ad26.COV2.S got it intramuscularly, once or twice 56 days apart.

The chain carries TRBV11-2 and TRBJ1-2; D is perhaps TRBD1 (6 bases). The TCR originated in a person aged 18-65 years who received the Ad26.COV2.S COVID-19 vaccine or a placebo. The material was peripheral blood, obtained in a trial of Ad26.COV2.S vaccine versus placebo. This CDR3 is CASSYGQNYGYTF. In nucleotides, the CDR3 is TGTGCCAGCAGCTACGGACAGAACTATGGCTACACCTTC.